The 32 T cell receptor beta chains below come from one sample, sequenced in a study of identical twins. A single record per CDR3 protein comes from TCRdb applying MiXCR to the 5' RACE reads. The sample consists of about 660,000 distinct CDR3 sequences, 8.6% of them appearing once. The data were also submitted as part of a second study, on yellow fever vaccine responses in identical twins.

Material for sequencing was PBMCs. All receptors come from a woman aged 18-29 years in good health.

Details on this clonotype: Given a much more abundant clone one base away, this may be a read error. V gene TRBV4-1 combines with J gene TRBJ2-3; D may be TRBD2 (5 bases). V dropped 5 bases and J dropped 6 bases, with 15 bases sitting between them. Germline CDR1 and CDR2: MGHRA and YSYEKL. The CDR3 has 14 residues. The CDR3 nucleotides are TGCGCCAGCAGCTTTAGCGTGACGGTCGATACGCAGTATTTT. As protein: CASSFSVTVDTQYF.

There are many counts of this clonotype. The rearrangement uses TRBV29-1 and TRBJ2-7; the D call may be TRBD1 or TRBD2 (5 bases each). This CDR3 has 11 amino acids. Germline V gene lookup returns CDR1 SQVTM and CDR2 ANQGSEA. The V end lost 7 bases, the J end lost 5 bases, and 12 bases lay between the germline ends. This CDR3 reads CSGVEDNEQYF. The CDR3 region has the DNA TGCAGCGGAGTGGAGGACAACGAGCAGTACTTC.

A note on this clonotype: A read error is likely, as this CDR3 ends without the conserved phenylalanine or tryptophan. The rearrangement links TRBV20-1 to TRBJ2-5; 8 bases agree with TRBD1. The J segment lost 5 bases and the V segment lost 1 base, leaving 6 bases of the junction unmatched. The CDR3 runs to 14 residues. Germline CDR1 DFQATT, CDR2 SNEGSKA (reference sequence). This CDR3 is CSARGRDRFETQYI. CDR3 bases: TGCAGTGCTAGAGGGCGGGACAGGTTTGAGACCCAGTACATC.

This clonotype was observed a few times. The chain employs TRBV20-1 and TRBJ1-5; a possible D gene is TRBD1 (5 bases). The CDR3 is 16 amino acids. CDR1 is DFQATT, CDR2 SNEGSKA, per germline (reference sequence). V was clipped by 0 bases and J by 2 bases, with 14 bases between them. DNA of the CDR3: TGCAGTGCTAGAGATGAAAGGGAAGGGGGCAATCAGCCCCAGCATTTT. The encoded protein is CSARDEREGGNQPQHF.

The J gene is TRBJ2-7, the V gene TRBV7-2, with 9 nucleotides matching TRBD2. Germline CDR1 SGHTA, CDR2 FQGNSA. J was trimmed by 6 bases and V by 5 bases; bases with no gene match: 5. The CDR3 has 13 residues. For the CDR3, the DNA is TGTGCCAGCAGCAATGGGACTAGCCGCGAGCAGTACTTC. It encodes CASSNGTSREQYF.

This clonotype appeared many times. The chain couples TRBV11-2 to TRBJ1-6, with D unresolved. In germline, CDR1 is SGHAT, CDR2 FQNNGV. V was shortened by 5 bases and J by 0 bases, with 26 bases between the two germline ends. This CDR3 spans 21 amino acids. CDR3 in amino acids: CASSPTPISAAASSYNSPLHF. The DNA of the CDR3 is TGTGCCAGCAGCCCTACTCCTATTTCGGCCGCAGCCAGCTCCTATAATTCACCCCTCCACTTT. Supplemented by reference TRBV11-2 and TRBJ1-6, the full variable domain reads EAGVAQSPRYKIIEKRQSVAFWCNPISGHATLYWYQQILGQGPKLLIQFQNNGVVDDSQLPKDRFSAERLKGVDSTLKIQPAKLEDSAVYLCASSPTPISAAASSYNSPLHFGNGTRLTVT.

This clonotype was recorded a few times. This chain uses TRBV6-5 with TRBJ2-7, with a tentative D call TRBD1 (6 bases). The CDR3 consists of 14 residues. Trimming shortened V by 4 bases and J by 0 bases, and 10 bases separated the two germline ends. The germline gives CDR1 MNHEY, CDR2 SVGAGI. The CDR3 DNA reads as TGTGCCAGCAGTTCAGGGGCGCTCTCCTACGAGCAGTACTTC. Translating gives CASSSGALSYEQYF.

This clonotype was observed a few times. V is TRBV4-1 and J is TRBJ2-1; tentatively, D is TRBD1 or TRBD2 (6 bases each). V gave up 0 bases and J gave up 8 bases, with 20 bases separating them. Germline CDR1 is MGHRA and CDR2 is YSYEKL. The CDR3 extends over 17 amino acids. CDR3 nucleotides: TGCGCCAGCAGCCAAGAAGACAGGACTATATTGTTTGATGAGCAGTTCTTC. It is translated as CASSQEDRTILFDEQFF.

The J gene is TRBJ2-1, the V gene TRBV20-1; possible D gene TRBD1, 5 bases. The CDR3 length is 15 residues. V lost 0 bases and J lost 8, with 17 bases in between. The germline gives CDR1 DFQATT, CDR2 SNEGSKA (reference sequence). The CDR3 spells CSARDPQKVGDEQFF. DNA of the CDR3: TGCAGTGCTAGAGATCCTCAGAAGGTAGGGGATGAGCAGTTCTTC.

The chain joins TRBV28 to TRBJ2-7; possibly TRBD1 for D (7 bases). The V and J ends lost 4 bases and 5 bases respectively, with 15 bases between them. The V gene's germline CDR1 is MDHEN and CDR2 SYDVKM. The CDR3 extends over 14 amino acids. CDR3 in amino acids: CASSSRGRGDEQYF. The CDR3 DNA sequence: TGTGCCAGCAGTTCCCGGGGCAGGGGGGACGAGCAGTACTTC. The variable domain in full, with the rest retrieved from reference TRBV28 and TRBJ2-7, is DVKVTQSSRYLVKRTGEKVFLECVQDMDHENMFWYRQDPGLGLRLIYFSYDVKMKEKGDIPEGYSVSREKKERFSLILESASTNQTSMYLCASSSRGRGDEQYFGPGTRLTVT.

The table lists this clonotype with many counts. V gene TRBV6-5 combines with J gene TRBJ1-6, with a tentative D call TRBD1 (5 bases). V was pared by 0 bases and J by 0 bases, with 9 bases between. The CDR3 is 17 amino acids. Germline CDR1 is MNHEY and CDR2 is SVGAGI. CDR3 region: CASSYSGGGSYNSPLHF. In DNA form, the CDR3 reads TGTGCCAGCAGTTACTCGGGCGGGGGCTCCTATAATTCACCCCTCCACTTT.

The table lists this clonotype with many counts. V usage is TRBV29-1 and J usage is TRBJ2-3; perhaps TRBD2 as D (6 bases). This CDR3 has 13 amino acids. The germline V gene has CDR1 SQVTM and CDR2 ANQGSEA. V lost 4 bases to trimming and J lost 2 bases, with 10 bases between them. DNA of the CDR3: TGCAGCGTTGCGAGCGGGCTCACAGATACGCAGTATTTT. Amino acids: CSVASGLTDTQYF.

This clonotype was found a few times. The chain carries TRBV25-1 and TRBJ2-2; TRBD2 agrees at 10 bases. The length of the CDR3 is 15 residues. The germline CDR1 and CDR2 sequences are MGHDK and SYGVNS. Trimming cost V 5 bases and J 7 bases; bases outside gene matches: 7. The CDR3 is CASSLTSGPGGELFF. The CDR3 bases are TGTGCCAGCAGTTTGACTAGCGGGCCCGGCGGGGAGCTGTTTTTT.

This clonotype was seen many times. The chain is built from TRBV5-1 and TRBJ2-2, with TRBD1 matching 9 bases. J was trimmed by 4 bases and V by 3 bases; bases with no gene match: 4. The CDR3 has 15 amino acids. Germline V CDR1 and CDR2: SGHRS, YFSETQ. The CDR3 DNA reads TGCGCCAGCAGCTCGGGACAGGGTATCACCGGGGAGCTGTTTTTT. This encodes CASSSGQGITGELFF.

This clonotype occurred many times. The chain recombines TRBV4-3 with TRBJ2-7; D is undetermined. The CDR3 spans 14 residues. Deletions cut 0 bases from V and 0 bases from J, with 6 bases between. Germline V gives CDR1 LGHNA, CDR2 YSLEER. DNA for the CDR3: TGCGCCAGCAGCCAAGACCCTAGCTCCTACGAGCAGTACTTC. Encoded protein: CASSQDPSSYEQYF.

The chain links TRBV5-1 to TRBJ2-1, with 8 nucleotides matching TRBD2. J lost 4 bases, V lost 2 bases, and 5 bases had no gene match. The CDR3 length is 15 residues. CDR1 SGHRS and CDR2 YFSETQ come from the germline V gene. CDR3: CASSFEAGVYNEQFF. Written as DNA, the CDR3 is TGCGCCAGCAGCTTCGAAGCGGGAGTATACAATGAGCAGTTCTTC.

This clonotype came up many times. The chain uses TRBV11-1 and TRBJ2-3; 9 bases are a match to TRBD2. Germline-derived CDR1 and CDR2 are SGHAT and FQDESV (reference sequence). Trimming at V came to 3 bases and at J to 6 bases, leaving 7 bases not matched to a gene. This CDR3 region has 15 residues. The DNA for the CDR3 is TGTGCCAGCAGCTTCGGGACTAGCCGTCAGGATACGCAGTATTTT. Protein product: CASSFGTSRQDTQYF.

As for this clonotype: The junction and the germline gene differ at one end; a read error may be behind it. This sequence joins TRBV3-1 and TRBJ2-5, with D unclear. Germline V CDR1 and CDR2: LGHDT, YNNKEL (reference sequence). This CDR3 contains 15 residues. As DNA, the CDR3 is TGTGCCAGCAGCCAAGGGCCAGTCGGAAAAGAGACTCAGTACTTC. It specifies CASSQGPVGKETQYF.

This clonotype has at least ten counts. A junction boundary mismatches the germline segment, possibly from a read error. The V gene is TRBV7-9, the J gene TRBJ1-1; D is uncertain. The CDR3 length is 13 residues. Per the germline V gene, CDR1 is SEHNR and CDR2 is FQNEAQ (reference sequence). CDR3 amino acids: CASSLEVNTEAFF. CDR3 coding DNA: TGTGCCAGCAGTTTAGAGGTGAACACTGAAGCTTTCTTT.

This clonotype was detected a few times. The chain recombines TRBV10-3 with TRBJ2-1; D possibly corresponds to TRBD2 (6 bases). CDR1 ENHRY and CDR2 SYGVKD come from the germline V gene. The V gene lost 11 bases and the J gene lost 2 bases, with 10 bases spanning the gap. The length of the CDR3 is 12 residues. CDR3 in DNA: TGTGCCGCCAGGACTACCTACAATGAGCAGTTCTTC. Translated, it gives CAARTTYNEQFF.

The V and J genes are TRBV6-1 and TRBJ2-7; tentatively, D is TRBD2 (7 bases). Trimming took 10 bases from V and 2 from J, leaving 15 bases between them. Per germline, CDR1 MNHNS and CDR2 SASEGT. This CDR3 spans 13 amino acids. The CDR3 spells CATSQGLTYEQYF. Written as DNA, the CDR3 is TGTGCCACCTCACAGGGACTAACCTACGAGCAGTACTTC.

The V gene is TRBV12-3 or TRBV12-4, the J gene TRBJ2-5; either TRBD1 or TRBD2 may supply D (7 bases each). Trimming shortened V by 5 bases and J by 4 bases, and 17 bases separated the two germline ends. The CDR3 is made up of 15 amino acids. Here the CDR3 DNA reads TGTGCCAGCAGTCTACCAGGGGGGGGCCGAGAGACCCAGTACTTC. It encodes CASSLPGGGRETQYF.

The CDR3 loop is CASSLSGHDYEQYF. The CDR3 DNA follows: TGTGCCAGCAGTTTATCGGGACACGACTACGAGCAGTACTTC. The rearrangement uses TRBV28 and TRBJ2-7, with D perhaps TRBD1 (6 bases). Per germline, CDR1 MDHEN and CDR2 SYDVKM. V dropped 1 base and J dropped 3 bases, with 10 bases sitting between them. The CDR3 loop spans 14 amino acids. The full variable domain, with the rest looked up from reference TRBV28 and TRBJ2-7, is DVKVTQSSRYLVKRTGEKVFLECVQDMDHENMFWYRQDPGLGLRLIYFSYDVKMKEKGDIPEGYSVSREKKERFSLILESASTNQTSMYLCASSLSGHDYEQYFGPGTRLTVT.

This clonotype was detected only a few times. In nucleotides, the CDR3 is TGTGCCAGCTCACCGACGGGTCAGGACAGGGCCACCTACGAGCAGTACTTC. It specifies CASSPTGQDRATYEQYF. V is TRBV18 and J is TRBJ2-7; 8 positions agree with TRBD1. The germline V gene encodes CDR1 KGHSH and CDR2 LQKENI. V dropped 3 bases and J dropped 2; count of bases not matched to a gene: 12. This CDR3 is built from 17 residues.

This clonotype was seen more than once but under ten times. This chain links TRBV25-1 with TRBJ2-2; 8 bases match TRBD1. This CDR3 comprises 15 residues. CDR1 is MGHDK, CDR2 SYGVNS, per germline. V was pared by 8 bases and J by 5 bases, with 10 bases of the junction left unmatched. CDR3 bases: TGTGCCAGCGCCTCGGGCAGGGGGCTAACCGGGGAGCTGTTTTTT. It yields the protein CASASGRGLTGELFF.

The gene calls are TRBV7-2 and TRBJ1-2; the match to TRBD1 covers 8 bases. V lost 3 bases to trimming and J lost 3 bases; unmatched junction nucleotides: 9. Germline V gene sequence: CDR1 SGHTA, CDR2 FQGNSA. This CDR3 is 16 amino acids long. CDR3 coding DNA: TGTGCCAGCAGCTTGTACGACAGGGGTGCGGACTATGGCTACACCTTC. Protein product: CASSLYDRGADYGYTF.

The chain joins TRBV7-8 to TRBJ1-1; TRBD1 agrees at 10 bases. The CDR3 has 13 residues. Germline CDR1 and CDR2: SGHVS and FQNEAQ. V shed 5 bases and J 9 bases; nucleotides not matched to a gene: 6. The CDR3 DNA is TGTGCCAGCAGCCCGAGGACAGGGGGGAAAGCTTTCTTT. This sequence encodes CASSPRTGGKAFF.

With respect to this clonotype: Compared with germline, one end of the junction differs, possibly owing to a read error. The V call is TRBV15, the J call TRBJ1-1; maybe TRBD1 (5 bases). The CDR3 has 13 amino acids. Germline V gene sequence: CDR1 LNHNV, CDR2 YYDKDF (reference sequence). CDR3 bases: TGTGCCACCGGCAGGGCCCCGGGGACTGAAGCTTTCTTT. Encoded protein: CATGRAPGTEAFF.

The sample holds a few counts of this clonotype. The chain uses TRBV20-1 and TRBJ2-7; 9 bases fit TRBD2. This CDR3 has 15 amino acids. Germline-derived CDR1 and CDR2 are DFQATT and SNEGSKA (reference sequence). V shed 0 bases, J shed 4 bases, and the junction held 7 bases outside the gene matches. CDR3 DNA sequence: TGCAGTGCTAGAGATCGGACTAGCGCTTTGTACGAGCAGTACTTC. Translation: CSARDRTSALYEQYF.

This clonotype was counted only a few times. The V gene is TRBV5-1, the J gene TRBJ1-1; D is perhaps TRBD1 (5 bases). CDR1 and CDR2 from the germline V gene are SGHRS and YFSETQ. Trimming shortened V by 4 bases and J by 0 bases, and 13 bases separated the two germline ends. The CDR3 has 15 residues. The CDR3 is CASSRDYSLNTEAFF. The CDR3 bases are TGCGCCAGCAGCCGGGACTACTCCTTGAACACTGAAGCTTTCTTT.

This clonotype was found a few times. This CDR3 is CASSQRPPPTDTQYF. The CDR3 nucleotides read TGTGCCAGCAGCCAGCGACCTCCTCCCACAGATACGCAGTATTTT. The chain is built from TRBV11-2 and TRBJ2-3; unclear D gene. Between the trimmed V and J ends, which lost 5 bases and 2 bases, there was a span of 14 bases. CDR3 size: 15 residues. Per germline, CDR1 SGHAT and CDR2 FQNNGV. Supplemented by reference TRBV11-2 and TRBJ2-3, the full variable domain reads EAGVAQSPRYKIIEKRQSVAFWCNPISGHATLYWYQQILGQGPKLLIQFQNNGVVDDSQLPKDRFSAERLKGVDSTLKIQPAKLEDSAVYLCASSQRPPPTDTQYFGPGTRLTVL.

The genes are TRBV9 and TRBJ2-1, with 11 bases that match TRBD2. J lost 2 bases, V lost 0 bases, and 1 base had no gene match. The germline CDR1 and CDR2 sequences are SGDLS and YYNGEE. The CDR3 covers 16 residues. The CDR3 DNA reads as TGTGCCAGCAGCGTAGCTAGCGGGGGGACCTACAATGAGCAGTTCTTC. Its protein product is CASSVASGGTYNEQFF.